Only a few counts were recorded for the clone carrying this T cell receptor beta chain. Its antigen remains unidentified. Clones were read by immunoSEQ multiplex PCR, and TCRdb kept only the in-frame ones, dropping some. The data hold almost 15,000 clones, with about 77% observed a single time. This sample is part of a study of vaccination effects on CD4 cells after COVID-19. Sequencing in the ViraFEST assay came after antigen-specific CD4+ T cells had been expanded with viral peptide pools, which were used to stimulate PBMC. Between days 10 and 11 of culture, CD4+ T cells were separated out. Participants were vaccinated with two doses of either the BNT162b2 or mRNA-1273 vaccine. Nucleocapsid antibody tests were negative, and the vaccine recipients had no prior SARS-CoV-2 infection. CDR1 and CDR2 (germline): SNHLY, FYNNEI. Trimming took off 10 bases at V and 0 bases at J, with 15 bases between the two ends. The CDR3 length is 15 residues.

This chain connects TRBV2 to TRBJ2-2; tentative D call: TRBD1 (6 bases). The receptor's source is a human donor who received a COVID-19 vaccine. The starting material was CD4+ T cells from PBMCs cultured with HCoV-NL63 spike peptides, obtained after COVID-19 vaccination. DNA of the CDR3: TGTGCCACCCTCCTGGACAGAACGAACACCGGGGAGCTGTTTTTT. Its translation: CATLLDRTNTGELFF.